This T cell receptor (beta chain) comes out of a study of PD-1 blockade in mismatch repair-deficient tumors. Study at large: Patients had over 10 mismatch repair-deficient cancer types, all previously treated and progressing. Study observations and caveats: Tumor-resident clones, often absent from pretreatment blood, expanded after pembrolizumab and then contracted.

Mismatch repair deficiency was confirmed in all patients, by PCR or immunohistochemistry. TCRs were sequenced from three patients responding to pembrolizumab. The germline CDR1 and CDR2 sequences are LNHNV and YYDKDF (reference sequence). With 3 bases removed from V and 2 bases from J, the gap between germline ends came to 5 bases. This CDR3 is built from 13 residues. Method: immunoSEQ multiplex PCR; TCRdb's copy keeps in-frame clones and lacks some. The sample yields roughly 120,000 clones, roughly 80% seen once. This clone has just a few counts. What it binds is unknown. The rearrangement joins TRBV15 to TRBJ1-3, with unresolved D. Source: peripheral blood, taken 60 weeks after starting pembrolizumab. This clonotype originated in an adult with mismatch repair-deficient cancer. CDR3 sequence: CATSSHAGNTIYF. The CDR3 DNA sequence: TGTGCCACCAGCAGCCACGCTGGAAACACCATATATTTT.